Described below is a single T cell receptor beta chain sequence and its context. After removal of 3 bases from V and 5 bases from J, the junction contained 1 base not matched to a gene. Germline CDR1 and CDR2: SGHAT and FQNNGV. This CDR3 comprises 15 residues. The data originate from a study of blood T cell repertoires in COVID-19. Methods used by the authors: It was from reference gene primer amplification that nucleated cell counts were estimated. Using immunoSEQ multiplex PCR, the repertoire was profiled, and TCRdb retains in-frame clones only, with some absent. The V and J calls and clone size were taken over from that table, and D and trimming were inferred from the DNA. This sample has roughly 120,000 clones, with approximately 80% found just once.

Sequencing was performed on peripheral blood. The TCR sequence derives from a man in his 70s with acute or convalescent COVID-19. V gene TRBV11-2 combines with J gene TRBJ2-2, with 12 positions matching TRBD2. The CDR3 protein is CASSLTSGGTGELFF. The CDR3 nucleotides are TGTGCCAGCAGCTTGACTAGCGGGGGTACCGGGGAGCTGTTTTTT.